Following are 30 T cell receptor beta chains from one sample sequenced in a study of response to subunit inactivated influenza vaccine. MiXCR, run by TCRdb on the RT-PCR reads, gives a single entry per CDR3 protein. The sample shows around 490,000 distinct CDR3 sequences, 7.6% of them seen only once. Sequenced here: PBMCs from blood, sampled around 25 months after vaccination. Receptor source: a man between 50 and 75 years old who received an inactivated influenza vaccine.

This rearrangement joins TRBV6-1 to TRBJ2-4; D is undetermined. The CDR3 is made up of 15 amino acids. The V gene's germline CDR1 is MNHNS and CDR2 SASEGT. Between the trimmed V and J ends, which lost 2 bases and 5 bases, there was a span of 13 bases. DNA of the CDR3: TGTGCCAGCAGTGAAACCCCCCTCCCAGAAAACATTCAGTACTTC. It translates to CASSETPLPENIQYF.

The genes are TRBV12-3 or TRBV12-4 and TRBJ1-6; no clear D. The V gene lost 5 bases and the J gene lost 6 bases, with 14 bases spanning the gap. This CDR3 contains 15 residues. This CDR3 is CASSPGWAVNSPLHF. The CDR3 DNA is TGTGCCAGCAGTCCCGGGTGGGCGGTTAATTCACCCCTCCACTTT.

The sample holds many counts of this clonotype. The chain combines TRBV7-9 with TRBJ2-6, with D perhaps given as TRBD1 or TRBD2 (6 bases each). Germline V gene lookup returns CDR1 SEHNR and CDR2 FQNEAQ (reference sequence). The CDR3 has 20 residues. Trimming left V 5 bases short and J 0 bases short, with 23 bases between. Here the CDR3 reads CASSPWGDKTFLSGANVLTF. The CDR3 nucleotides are TGTGCCAGCAGCCCCTGGGGGGACAAAACATTTCTCTCTGGGGCCAACGTCCTGACTTTC.

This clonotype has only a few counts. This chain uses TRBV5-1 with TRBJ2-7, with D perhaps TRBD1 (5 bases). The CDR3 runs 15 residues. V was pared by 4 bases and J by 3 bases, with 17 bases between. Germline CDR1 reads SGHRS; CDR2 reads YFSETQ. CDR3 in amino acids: CASSLSGQGHYEQYF. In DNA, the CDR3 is TGCGCCAGCAGCCTTTCTGGGCAGGGCCACTACGAGCAGTACTTC. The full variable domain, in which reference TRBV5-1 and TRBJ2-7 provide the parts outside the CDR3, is KAGVTQTPRYLIKTRGQQVTLSCSPISGHRSVSWYQQTPGQGLQFLFEYFSETQRNKGNFPGRFSGRQFSNSRSEMNVSTLELGDSALYLCASSLSGQGHYEQYFGPGTRLTVT.

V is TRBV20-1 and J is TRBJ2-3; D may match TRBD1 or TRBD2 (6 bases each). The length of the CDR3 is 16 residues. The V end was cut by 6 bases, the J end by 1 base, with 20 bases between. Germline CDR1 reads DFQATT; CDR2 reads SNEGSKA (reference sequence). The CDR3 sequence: CSAEGGWGTGTDTQYF. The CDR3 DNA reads TGCAGTGCGGAGGGGGGATGGGGGACTGGCACAGATACGCAGTATTTT.

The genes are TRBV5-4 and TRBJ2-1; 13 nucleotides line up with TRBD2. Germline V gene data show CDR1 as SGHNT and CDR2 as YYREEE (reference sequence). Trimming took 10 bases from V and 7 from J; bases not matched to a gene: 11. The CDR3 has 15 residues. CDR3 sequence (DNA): TGTGCCTCTCGGACTAGCGGGGGCTCGGGGAATGAGCAGTTCTTC. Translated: CASRTSGGSGNEQFF.

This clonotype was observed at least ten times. The CDR3 spells CASSQDRDRALQETQYF. DNA of the CDR3: TGTGCCAGCAGCCAGGACCGGGACAGGGCACTCCAAGAGACCCAGTACTTC. The rearrangement uses TRBV11-3 and TRBJ2-5; 9 bases agree with TRBD1. Germline loops: CDR1 SGHNT, CDR2 YENEEA. The CDR3 is 17 amino acids. V shed 5 bases, J shed 1 base, and the junction held 11 bases outside the gene matches.

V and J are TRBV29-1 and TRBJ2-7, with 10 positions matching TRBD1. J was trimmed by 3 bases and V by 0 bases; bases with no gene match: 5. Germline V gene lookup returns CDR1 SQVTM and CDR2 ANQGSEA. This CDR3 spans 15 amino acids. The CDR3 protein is CSVEDPDRGDYEQYF. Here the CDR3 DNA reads TGCAGCGTTGAAGATCCGGACAGGGGGGACTACGAGCAGTACTTC.

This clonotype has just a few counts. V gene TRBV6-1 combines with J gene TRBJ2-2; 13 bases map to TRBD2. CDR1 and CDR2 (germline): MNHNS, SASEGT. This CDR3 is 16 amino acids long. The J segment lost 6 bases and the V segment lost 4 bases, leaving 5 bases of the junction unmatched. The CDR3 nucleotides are TGTGCCAGCAGTGCTCCGGGACTAGCGGGACCCGGGGAGCTGTTTTTT. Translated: CASSAPGLAGPGELFF.

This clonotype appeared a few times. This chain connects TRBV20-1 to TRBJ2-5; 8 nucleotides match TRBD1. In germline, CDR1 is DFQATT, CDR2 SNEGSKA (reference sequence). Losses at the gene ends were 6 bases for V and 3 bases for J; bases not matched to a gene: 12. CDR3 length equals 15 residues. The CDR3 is CSAKRRGRVEETQYF. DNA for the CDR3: TGCAGTGCAAAACGCAGGGGGCGGGTGGAAGAGACCCAGTACTTC.

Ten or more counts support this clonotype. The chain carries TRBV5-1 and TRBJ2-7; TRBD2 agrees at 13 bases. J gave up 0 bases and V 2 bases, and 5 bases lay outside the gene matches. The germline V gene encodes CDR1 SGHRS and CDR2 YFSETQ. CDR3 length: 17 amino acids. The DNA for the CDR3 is TGCGCCAGCAGCTTTCAGACTAGCGGGAGGTTCTCCTACGAGCAGTACTTC. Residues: CASSFQTSGRFSYEQYF.

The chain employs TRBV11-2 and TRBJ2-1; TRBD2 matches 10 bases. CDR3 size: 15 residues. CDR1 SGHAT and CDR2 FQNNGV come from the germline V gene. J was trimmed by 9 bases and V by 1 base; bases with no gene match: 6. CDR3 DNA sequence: TGTGCCAGCAGCTTAGTCCTAGCGGGAGCGGTTGAGCAGTTCTTC. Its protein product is CASSLVLAGAVEQFF.

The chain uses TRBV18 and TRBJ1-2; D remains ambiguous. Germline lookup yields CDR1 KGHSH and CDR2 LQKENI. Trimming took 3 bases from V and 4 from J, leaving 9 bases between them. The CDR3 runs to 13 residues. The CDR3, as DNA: TGTGCCAGCTCACCTGACGGCAGCTATGGCTACACCTTC. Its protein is CASSPDGSYGYTF.

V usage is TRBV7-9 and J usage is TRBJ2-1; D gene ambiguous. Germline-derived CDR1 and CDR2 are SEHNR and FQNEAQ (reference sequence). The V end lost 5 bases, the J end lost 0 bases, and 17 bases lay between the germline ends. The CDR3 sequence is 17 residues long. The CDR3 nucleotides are TGTGCCAGCAGCCCTGGACCGAACTTCTTCTCCTACAATGAGCAGTTCTTC. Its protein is CASSPGPNFFSYNEQFF.

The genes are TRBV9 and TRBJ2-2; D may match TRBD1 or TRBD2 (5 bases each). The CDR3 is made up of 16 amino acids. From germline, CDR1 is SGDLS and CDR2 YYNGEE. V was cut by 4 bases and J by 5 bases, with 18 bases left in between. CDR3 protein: CASSIPGTLGTGELFF. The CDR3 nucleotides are TGTGCCAGCAGCATTCCGGGGACCCTCGGGACCGGGGAGCTGTTTTTT.

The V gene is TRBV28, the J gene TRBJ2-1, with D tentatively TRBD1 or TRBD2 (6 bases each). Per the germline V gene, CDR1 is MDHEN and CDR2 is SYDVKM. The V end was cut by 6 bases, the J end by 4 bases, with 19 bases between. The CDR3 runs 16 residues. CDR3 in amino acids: CASRAPMGGRYNEQFF. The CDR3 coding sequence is TGTGCCAGCAGGGCCCCGATGGGGGGCAGGTACAATGAGCAGTTCTTC.

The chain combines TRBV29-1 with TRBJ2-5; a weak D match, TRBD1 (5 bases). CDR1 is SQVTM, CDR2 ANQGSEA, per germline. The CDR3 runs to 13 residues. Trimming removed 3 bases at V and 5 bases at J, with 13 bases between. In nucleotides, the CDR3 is TGCAGCGTTGATAGAAGGGGAACGGAGACCCAGTACTTC. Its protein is CSVDRRGTETQYF.

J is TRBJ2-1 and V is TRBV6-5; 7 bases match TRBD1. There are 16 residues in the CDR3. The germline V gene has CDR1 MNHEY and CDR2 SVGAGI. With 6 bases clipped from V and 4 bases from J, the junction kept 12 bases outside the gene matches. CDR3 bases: TGTGCCAGCAGATATTCTAAAGGGGGCGGTTACAATGAGCAGTTCTTC. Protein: CASRYSKGGGYNEQFF.

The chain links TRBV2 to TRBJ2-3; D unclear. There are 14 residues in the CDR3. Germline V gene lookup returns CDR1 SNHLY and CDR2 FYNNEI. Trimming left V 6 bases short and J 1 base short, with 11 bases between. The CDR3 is CASSVGLRTDTQYF. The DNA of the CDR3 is TGTGCCAGCAGCGTCGGGCTCCGCACAGATACGCAGTATTTT.

CDR3 amino acids: CSATGRGLYEQYF. The DNA of the CDR3 is TGCAGTGCAACCGGGAGGGGACTCTACGAGCAGTACTTC. The rearrangement uses TRBV20-1 and TRBJ2-7, with 8 positions matching TRBD2. V lost 6 bases, J lost 3 bases, and 7 bases stayed unmatched. The CDR3 consists of 13 residues. Germline V gene sequence: CDR1 DFQATT, CDR2 SNEGSKA (reference sequence).

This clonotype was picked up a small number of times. Here the CDR3 reads CASSFASWTGVTDTQYF. The CDR3, as DNA: TGTGCCAGCAGCTTCGCGAGCTGGACAGGGGTAACAGATACGCAGTATTTT. V is TRBV7-2 and J is TRBJ2-3; 9 positions match TRBD1. The CDR3 totals 17 residues. The germline CDR1 and CDR2 sequences are SGHTA and FQGNSA. With V trimmed by 3 bases and J by 3 bases, 10 bases remained unmatched.

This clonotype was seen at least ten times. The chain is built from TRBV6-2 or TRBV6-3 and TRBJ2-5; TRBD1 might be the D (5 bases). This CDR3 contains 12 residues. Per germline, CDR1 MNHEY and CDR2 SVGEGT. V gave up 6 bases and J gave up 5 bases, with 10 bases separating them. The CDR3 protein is CASRDPGETQYF. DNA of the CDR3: TGTGCCAGCAGAGATCCAGGGGAGACCCAGTACTTC.

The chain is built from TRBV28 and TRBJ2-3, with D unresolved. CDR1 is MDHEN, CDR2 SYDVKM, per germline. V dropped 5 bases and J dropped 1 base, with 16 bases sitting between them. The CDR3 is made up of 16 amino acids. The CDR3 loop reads CASSLGVLTRTDTQYF. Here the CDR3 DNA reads TGTGCCAGCAGTCTAGGAGTGCTGACGCGCACAGATACGCAGTATTTT.

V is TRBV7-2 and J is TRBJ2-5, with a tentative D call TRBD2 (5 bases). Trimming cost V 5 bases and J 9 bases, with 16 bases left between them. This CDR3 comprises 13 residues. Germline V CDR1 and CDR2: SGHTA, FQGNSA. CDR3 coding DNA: TGTGCCAGCAGCCCGACCTCCAAGAGGGCCCAGTACTTC. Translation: CASSPTSKRAQYF.

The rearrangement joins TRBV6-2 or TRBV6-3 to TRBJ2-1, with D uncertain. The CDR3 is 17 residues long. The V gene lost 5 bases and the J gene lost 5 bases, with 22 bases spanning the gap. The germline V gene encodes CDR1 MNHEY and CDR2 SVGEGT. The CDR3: CASSRYRTRKPNNEQFF. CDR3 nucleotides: TGTGCCAGCAGTCGCTACCGTACCCGGAAACCGAACAATGAGCAGTTCTTC.

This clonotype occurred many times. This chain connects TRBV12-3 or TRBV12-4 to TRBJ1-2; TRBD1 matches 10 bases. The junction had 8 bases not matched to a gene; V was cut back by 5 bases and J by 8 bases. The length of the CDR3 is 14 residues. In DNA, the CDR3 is TGTGCCAGCAGTGCTACGTGGGACAGGGGAGGCTACACCTTC. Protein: CASSATWDRGGYTF.

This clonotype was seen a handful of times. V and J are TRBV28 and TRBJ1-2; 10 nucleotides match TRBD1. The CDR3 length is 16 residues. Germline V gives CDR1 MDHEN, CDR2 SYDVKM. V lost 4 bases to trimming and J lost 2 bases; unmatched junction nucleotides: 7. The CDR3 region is CASSSPSGQGNYGYTF. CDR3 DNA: TGTGCCAGCAGTTCACCTTCGGGACAGGGGAACTATGGCTACACCTTC.

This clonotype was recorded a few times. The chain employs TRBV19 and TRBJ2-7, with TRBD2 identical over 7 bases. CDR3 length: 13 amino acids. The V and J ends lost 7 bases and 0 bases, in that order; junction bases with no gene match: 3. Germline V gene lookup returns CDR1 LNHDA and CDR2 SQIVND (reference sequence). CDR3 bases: TGTGCCAGTAAGAGCGGGAACTCCTACGAGCAGTACTTC. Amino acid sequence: CASKSGNSYEQYF.

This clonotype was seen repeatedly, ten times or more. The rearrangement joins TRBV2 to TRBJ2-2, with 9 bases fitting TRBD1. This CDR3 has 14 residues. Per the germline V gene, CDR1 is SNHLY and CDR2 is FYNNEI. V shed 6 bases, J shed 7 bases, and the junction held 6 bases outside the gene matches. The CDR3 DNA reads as TGTGCCAGCAGCGGGACAGGGTTTAGCGGGGAGCTGTTTTTT. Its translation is CASSGTGFSGELFF.

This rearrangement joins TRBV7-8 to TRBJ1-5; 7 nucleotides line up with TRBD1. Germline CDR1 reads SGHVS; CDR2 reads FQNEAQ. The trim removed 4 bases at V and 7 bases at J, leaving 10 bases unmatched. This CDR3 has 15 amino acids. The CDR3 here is CASSSQGNLRQPQHF. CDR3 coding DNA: TGTGCCAGCAGCTCACAGGGGAATCTCAGACAGCCCCAGCATTTT.